The T cell receptor (beta chain) under discussion was sequenced for a study of OX40 agonist ivuxolimab in advanced cancers. Study-level results: On average, CD8+ T cells showed a greater number of expanded clones than CD4+.

The length of the CDR3 is 15 residues. Germline V lookup: CDR1 MNHEY, CDR2 SVGAGI. V was clipped by 0 bases and J by 1 base, with 9 bases between them. TCRdb keeps only in-frame clones here, not all; method: immunoSEQ multiplex PCR. The table includes approximately 81,000 clones, 85% to 95% detected once. This clone was detected only once. Antigen specificity is unknown. The sequencing used CD4+ or CD8+ T cells sorted from blood, collected in a trial of the OX40 agonist ivuxolimab. The origin of this receptor is an adult with an advanced solid tumor such as melanoma, head and neck, liver or kidney cancer. The chain is built from TRBV6-5 and TRBJ1-1, with TRBD1 as a possible D gene (5 bases). The CDR3 is CASSYSIGGNTEAFF. The CDR3, as DNA: TGTGCCAGCAGTTACTCTATTGGGGGGAACACTGAAGCTTTCTTT.